These 14 T cell receptor beta chains share one sample of origin, sequenced in a study of CD8+ T cells in alopecia areata. Stated treatment: oral pan-JAK inhibitor, 5-10 mg twice daily. TCR sequencing used cDNA made by reverse transcription of extracted RNA. TCRdb keeps only in-frame clones here, not all; method: immunoSEQ multiplex PCR. The sample yields about 200,000 clones, 50% to 60% seen once. The sequencing used CD4+ T cells sorted from blood, collected at week 4, from a patient treated with tofacitinib. The receptors shown here come from a human donor with alopecia areata.

The V call is TRBV11-2, the J call TRBJ2-1, with D possibly called TRBD1 or TRBD2 (5 bases each). V gave up 1 base and J gave up 8 bases, with 9 bases separating them. The CDR3 length is 13 residues. The germline V gene has CDR1 SGHAT and CDR2 FQNNGV. The CDR3 region has the DNA TGTGCCAGCAGCTTAGGAGGGGTATATGAGCAGTTCTTC. Amino acids: CASSLGGVYEQFF.

This clone was found once. The gene calls are TRBV5-6 and TRBJ2-5; 9 bases agree with TRBD2. Germline V gives CDR1 SGHDT, CDR2 YYEEEE. CDR3 size: 16 residues. V lost 0 bases and J lost 4; bases outside the gene matches: 7. In DNA form, the CDR3 reads TGTGCCAGCAGCTTGGTACCTAGCGGGGAAGGAGAGACCCAGTACTTC. Its translation: CASSLVPSGEGETQYF.

In DNA, the CDR3 is TGTGCCAGCAGCGGAATCCGGGACACCCATTTCAAAACCGGGGAGCTGTTTTTT. Encoded protein: CASSGIRDTHFKTGELFF. The gene calls are TRBV5-6 and TRBJ2-2; D may be TRBD1 (6 bases). Germline assignment: CDR1 SGHDT and CDR2 YYEEEE. CDR3 size: 18 residues. V lost 4 bases, J lost 5 bases, and 24 bases lay in between.

In this sample, this clone turned up a few times. The rearrangement joins TRBV30 to TRBJ2-3; D remains ambiguous. The CDR3 sequence is 13 residues long. Germline V CDR1 and CDR2: GTSNPN, SVGIG (reference sequence). The V and J ends lost 4 bases and 2 bases respectively, with 10 bases between them. In nucleotides, the CDR3 is TGTGCCTGGACAGAAGGAATCACAGATACGCAGTATTTT. Protein product: CAWTEGITDTQYF.

This chain uses TRBV5-1 with TRBJ2-5; unclear D gene. The germline V and J ends were trimmed by 0 bases and 1 base, with 7 bases remaining between them. The germline gives CDR1 SGHRS, CDR2 YFSETQ. The CDR3 contains 14 residues. In DNA form, the CDR3 reads TGCGCCAGCAGCTTGGAGAGACTCCAAGAGACCCAGTACTTC. Residues: CASSLERLQETQYF.

This clone appeared a single time. J is TRBJ2-7 and V is TRBV29-1; perhaps D is TRBD1 or TRBD2 (5 bases each). Between the trimmed V and J ends, which lost 4 bases and 2 bases, there was a span of 12 bases. The germline CDR1 and CDR2 sequences are SQVTM and ANQGSEA. CDR3 size: 13 residues. The CDR3 DNA reads as TGCAGCGTTGGGGACCCTCGAACCTACGAGCAGTACTTC. It is translated as CSVGDPRTYEQYF.

In this sample, this clone turned up many times. This chain joins TRBV18 and TRBJ1-3; D is possibly TRBD1 (5 bases). Germline V gives CDR1 KGHSH, CDR2 LQKENI. This CDR3 comprises 17 residues. Trimming took 0 bases from V and 0 from J, leaving 12 bases between them. The CDR3 nucleotides are TGTGCCAGCTCACCACCGAGGGGTCAGAGCTCTGGAAACACCATATATTTT. Translating gives CASSPPRGQSSGNTIYF.

The chain has TRBV2 and TRBJ2-3; D remains ambiguous. V lost 8 bases, J lost 0 bases, and 12 bases lay in between. The CDR3 is 14 residues long. In germline, CDR1 is SNHLY, CDR2 FYNNEI. The CDR3 DNA is TGTGCCAGCGCGACCCTGGGTAGCACAGATACGCAGTATTTT. Translating gives CASATLGSTDTQYF.

This chain uses TRBV5-1 with TRBJ2-5; no definite D call. There are 13 residues in the CDR3. V lost 4 bases and J lost 3, with 10 bases in between. Germline values: CDR1 SGHRS, CDR2 YFSETQ. CDR3 nucleotides: TGCGCCAGCAGCCCCGGGCTAGAAGAGACCCAGTACTTC. The encoded protein is CASSPGLEETQYF.

The gene calls are TRBV25-1 and TRBJ1-1, with TRBD1 identical over 8 bases. The germline gives CDR1 MGHDK, CDR2 SYGVNS. The length of the CDR3 is 15 residues. The V and J ends lost 5 bases and 1 base, in that order; junction bases with no gene match: 6. The CDR3 sequence: CASSSGGRRNTEAFF. The CDR3 coding sequence is TGTGCCAGCAGTTCAGGGGGCAGGAGGAACACTGAAGCTTTCTTT.

The J gene is TRBJ2-5, the V gene TRBV29-1; no clear D. Between the trimmed V and J ends, which lost 7 bases and 4 bases, there was a span of 10 bases. CDR3 length equals 11 residues. Germline CDR1 SQVTM, CDR2 ANQGSEA. The DNA for the CDR3 is TGCAGCGCTGGGTTGGGAGAGACCCAGTACTTC. Translating it yields CSAGLGETQYF.

The rearrangement links TRBV27 to TRBJ1-2; D not certain. Trimming stripped 4 bases from V and 4 bases from J, with 10 bases between. CDR3 length: 13 amino acids. Per the germline V gene, CDR1 is MNHEY and CDR2 is SMNVEV (reference sequence). CDR3 coding DNA: TGTGCCAGCAGTTCCCGAGAGGGCTATGGCTACACCTTC. Translation: CASSSREGYGYTF.

The chain recombines TRBV30 with TRBJ1-2; D is possibly TRBD1 (5 bases). With 2 bases removed from V and 4 bases from J, the gap between germline ends came to 17 bases. The CDR3 extends over 15 amino acids. CDR1 and CDR2 (germline): GTSNPN, SVGIG (reference sequence). CDR3 sequence reads: CAWSPRRPGSYGYTF. The CDR3 nucleotides are TGTGCCTGGAGTCCCCGACGGCCAGGGAGCTATGGCTACACCTTC.

The genes are TRBV7-2 and TRBJ1-5; weak D call: TRBD1 (5 bases). V gave up 5 bases and J gave up 0 bases, with 17 bases separating them. The CDR3 has 17 amino acids. Germline V lookup: CDR1 SGHTA, CDR2 FQGNSA. The CDR3 spells CASSTWTSRYSNQPQHF. As DNA, the CDR3 is TGTGCCAGCAGCACATGGACATCGCGTTATAGCAATCAGCCCCAGCATTTT.